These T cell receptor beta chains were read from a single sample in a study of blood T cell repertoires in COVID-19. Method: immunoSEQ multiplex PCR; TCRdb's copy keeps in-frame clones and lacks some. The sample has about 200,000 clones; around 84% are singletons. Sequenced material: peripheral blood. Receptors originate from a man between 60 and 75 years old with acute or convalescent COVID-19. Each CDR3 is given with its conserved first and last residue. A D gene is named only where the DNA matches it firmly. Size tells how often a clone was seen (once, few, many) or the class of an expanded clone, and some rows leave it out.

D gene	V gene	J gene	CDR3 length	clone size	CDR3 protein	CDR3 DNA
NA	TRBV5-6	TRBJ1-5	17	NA	CASSSTLQRGSNQPQHF	TGTGCCAGCAGCTCAACCCTACAAAGGGGTAGCAATCAGCCCCAGCATTTT
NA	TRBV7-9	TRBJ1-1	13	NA	CASSFLVNTEAFF	TGTGCCAGCAGCTTTCTTGTGAACACTGAAGCTTTCTTT
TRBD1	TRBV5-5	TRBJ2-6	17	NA	CASSSDRARSGANVLTF	TGTGCCAGCAGCTCGGACAGGGCTCGCTCTGGGGCCAACGTCCTGACTTTC
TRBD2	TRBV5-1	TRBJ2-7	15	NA	CASSLSGGPNYEQYF	TGCGCCAGCAGCCTCAGCGGGGGGCCAAACTACGAGCAGTACTTC
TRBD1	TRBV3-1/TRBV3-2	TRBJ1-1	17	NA	CASSHRDRGAMNTEAFF	TGTGCCAGCAGCCACCGGGACAGGGGGGCCATGAACACTGAAGCTTTCTTT
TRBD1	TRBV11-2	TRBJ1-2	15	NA	CASSSRENRGFGYTF	TGTGCCAGCAGCTCACGGGAAAACAGGGGTTTTGGCTACACCTTC
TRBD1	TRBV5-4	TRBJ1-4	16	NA	CASSNEPTGESEKLFF	TGTGCCAGCAGCAATGAGCCGACAGGGGAGAGTGAAAAACTGTTTTTT
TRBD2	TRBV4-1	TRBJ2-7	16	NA	CASSQVAGGPSYEQYF	TGCGCCAGCAGCCAAGTCGCGGGGGGGCCCAGCTACGAGCAGTACTTC
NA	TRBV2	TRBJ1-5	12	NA	CASNFLGQPQHF	TGTGCCAGCAATTTTCTCGGTCAGCCCCAGCATTTT
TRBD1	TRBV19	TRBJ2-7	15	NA	CASSIGGQGTYEQYF	TGTGCCAGTAGTATTGGGGGACAGGGGACCTACGAGCAGTACTTC
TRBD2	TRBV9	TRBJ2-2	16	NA	CASSVGGTSATGELFF	TGTGCCAGCAGCGTAGGAGGGACTAGTGCGACCGGGGAGCTGTTTTTT
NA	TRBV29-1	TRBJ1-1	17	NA	CSVEDRRAGALNTEAFF	TGCAGCGTTGAAGATAGAAGGGCAGGGGCACTGAACACTGAAGCTTTCTTT
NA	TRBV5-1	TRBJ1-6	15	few	CASSLSGRGRSPLHF	TGCGCCAGCAGCTTGAGCGGGCGGGGACGGTCACCCCTCCACTTT
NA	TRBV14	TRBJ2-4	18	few	CASSQGRGRARGKNIQYF	TGTGCCAGCAGCCAAGGAAGGGGCAGGGCTAGGGGCAAAAACATTCAGTACTTC
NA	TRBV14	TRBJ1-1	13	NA	CASSYQLNTEAFF	TGTGCCAGCAGCTATCAGTTGAACACTGAAGCTTTCTTT
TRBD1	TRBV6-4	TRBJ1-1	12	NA	CASRDGQGKAFF	TGTGCCAGCAGGGACGGACAGGGGAAAGCTTTCTTT
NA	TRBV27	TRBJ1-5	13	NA	CASSPGLFEPQHF	TGTGCCAGCAGCCCAGGGCTTTTTGAGCCCCAGCATTTT
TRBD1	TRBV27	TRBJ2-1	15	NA	CASSSDRLSYNEQFF	TGTGCCAGCAGTTCGGACAGGTTGTCCTACAATGAGCAGTTCTTC
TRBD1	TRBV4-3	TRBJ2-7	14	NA	CASSQEGQDYEQYF	TGCGCCAGCAGCCAAGAAGGACAGGACTACGAGCAGTACTTC
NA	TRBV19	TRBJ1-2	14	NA	CASSLLGGRNGYTF	TGTGCCAGTAGTTTGCTCGGCGGGAGAAACGGCTACACCTTC
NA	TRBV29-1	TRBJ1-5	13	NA	CSVEGGANQPQHF	TGCAGCGTTGAGGGAGGGGCAAATCAGCCCCAGCATTTT
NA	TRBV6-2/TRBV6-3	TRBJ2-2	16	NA	CASSYSSTAAAGELFF	TGTGCCAGCAGTTACTCGAGCACGGCTGCGGCCGGGGAGCTGTTTTTT
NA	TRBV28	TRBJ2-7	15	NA	CASSLRGPANYEQYF	TGTGCCAGCAGTCTCCGGGGTCCTGCAAACTACGAGCAGTACTTC
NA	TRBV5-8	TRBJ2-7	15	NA	CASSLEGARAYEQYF	TGTGCCAGCAGCTTAGAAGGGGCCAGGGCCTACGAGCAGTACTTC
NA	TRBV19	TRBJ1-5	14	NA	CATKNDPGNQPQHF	TGTGCCACCAAAAACGACCCGGGAAATCAGCCCCAGCATTTT
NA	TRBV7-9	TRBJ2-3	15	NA	CASSYVRGSTDTQYF	TGTGCCAGCAGCTATGTCCGAGGTAGCACAGATACGCAGTATTTT
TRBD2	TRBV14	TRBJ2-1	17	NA	CASSQVWAGGLYNEQFF	TGTGCCAGCAGCCAAGTCTGGGCGGGGGGACTATACAATGAGCAGTTCTTC
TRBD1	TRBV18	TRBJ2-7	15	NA	CASSPGTGPSYEQYF	TGTGCCAGCTCACCCGGGACAGGGCCCTCCTACGAGCAGTACTTC
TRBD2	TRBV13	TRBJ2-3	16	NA	CASSFGRGGRSDTQYF	TGTGCCAGCAGCTTTGGTCGGGGGGGCCGGTCGGATACGCAGTATTTT
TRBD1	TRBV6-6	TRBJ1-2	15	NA	CASSYRLTGTGGYTF	TGTGCCAGCAGTTACCGATTGACAGGGACTGGTGGCTACACCTTC
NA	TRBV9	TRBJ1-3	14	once	CASSAGHSGNTIYF	TGTGCCAGCAGTGCGGGCCACTCTGGAAACACCATATATTTT